Listed below are T cell receptor beta chains from one sample, sequenced in a study of T cells in Graves' hyperthyroidism and ophthalmopathy. TCRdb reprocessed the multiplex PCR reads via MiXCR and lists one record per CDR3 protein. Of about 400,000 distinct CDR3 sequences in the sample, about an eighth were seen once. The sequenced sample was blood. The receptors here all came from a man aged 50 or older with Graves' ophthalmopathy. Both conserved end residues are part of each CDR3. The order of the fields is clone size, J gene, D gene, V gene, CDR3 protein, CDR3 DNA. D genes are given only for firm matches. Part of the rows lack a size; the others show once, few, many or a class for expanded clones.

many TRBJ2-2 NA TRBV3-1 CASSQGRASVGELFF TGTGCCAGCAGCCAGGGTAGGGCATCGGTCGGGGAGCTGTTTTTT
NA TRBJ2-7 NA TRBV5-8 CASSLGLTGGGEQYF TGTGCCAGCAGCTTGGGACTAACCGGGGGTGGTGAGCAGTACTTC
many TRBJ1-1 NA TRBV29-1 CSALTLGNTEAFF TGCAGCGCCCTGACGTTGGGGAACACTGAAGCTTTCTTT
many TRBJ2-5 NA TRBV7-6 CASRAGTMFQETQYF TGTGCCAGCAGGGCCGGGACAATGTTTCAAGAGACCCAGTACTTC
many TRBJ2-5 TRBD2 TRBV18 CASSTGTSRGETQYF TGTGCCAGCTCAACAGGGACTAGCCGTGGAGAGACCCAGTACTTC
many TRBJ2-7 TRBD1 TRBV2 CASSPQGLTYEQYF TGTGCCAGCAGCCCACAGGGGCTCACCTACGAGCAGTACTTC
NA TRBJ1-1 TRBD1 TRBV6-2/TRBV6-3 CASSSRQGLEAFF TGTGCCAGCAGCTCGAGACAGGGTTTAGAAGCTTTCTTT
NA TRBJ1-4 NA TRBV28 CASSFEGANEKLFF TGTGCCAGCAGTTTCGAGGGGGCTAATGAAAAACTGTTTTTT
few TRBJ2-7 NA TRBV5-1 CASSLAPPESYEQYF TGCGCCAGCAGCTTGGCCCCCCCCGAATCCTACGAGCAGTACTTC
many TRBJ1-2 TRBD1 TRBV3-1 CASNGQAQPGTYYGYTF TGTGCCAGCAACGGACAGGCGCAACCGGGAACTTACTATGGCTACACCTTC
few TRBJ2-7 NA TRBV4-1 CASSQEIGRFYEQYF TGCGCCAGCAGCCAAGAAATCGGGAGATTCTACGAGCAGTACTTC
NA TRBJ2-1 TRBD2 TRBV5-1 CASSLGRIAGYNEQFF TGCGCCAGCAGCTTGGGACGAATAGCGGGTTACAATGAGCAGTTCTTC
few TRBJ2-1 NA TRBV5-1 CASIPNPGSKYNEQFF TGCGCCAGCATCCCAAACCCCGGGAGTAAGTACAATGAGCAGTTCTTC
NA TRBJ1-3 NA TRBV7-2 CASSLILQGGNTIYF TGTGCCAGCAGCTTAATCTTGCAGGGCGGAAACACCATATATTTT
many TRBJ2-5 TRBD1 TRBV20-1 CSAPRTGPETQYF TGCAGTGCTCCCCGGACAGGTCCGGAGACCCAGTACTTC
NA TRBJ2-2 TRBD2 TRBV11-3 CASSGGLAGATGELFF TGTGCCAGCTCCGGGGGGCTAGCGGGAGCCACCGGGGAGCTGTTTTTT
many TRBJ2-3 NA TRBV7-3 CASSLTGSASDTQYF TGTGCCAGCAGCTTAACCGGGAGCGCCTCCGATACGCAGTATTTT
NA TRBJ1-2 NA TRBV20-1 CSARDGDPYGYTF TGCAGTGCTAGAGATGGGGATCCCTATGGCTACACCTTC
few TRBJ2-1 TRBD1 TRBV5-4 CASSSSQGKLQTEQFF TGTGCCAGCAGCTCCTCACAGGGGAAATTGCAAACTGAGCAGTTCTTC
many TRBJ2-1 NA TRBV6-1 CASGPSYNEQFF TGTGCCAGCGGGCCCTCCTACAATGAGCAGTTCTTC